Each of the 25 T cell receptor beta chains below was sequenced from the same sample in a study of blood T cell repertoires in COVID-19. The assay was immunoSEQ multiplex PCR, and TCRdb's table has in-frame clones only and misses some. The table has over 30,000 clones, less than 95% seen once. Sequences were obtained from peripheral blood. The receptor source for this set is a man at least 80 years old with acute or convalescent COVID-19.

V gene TRBV28 combines with J gene TRBJ2-3, with 7 bases matching TRBD2. J lost 6 bases, V lost 5 bases, and 8 bases had no gene match. From germline, CDR1 is MDHEN and CDR2 SYDVKM. CDR3 size: 14 residues. The CDR3 here is CASSLYGRTDTQYF. CDR3 DNA sequence: TGTGCCAGCAGTCTATACGGGAGGACGGATACGCAGTATTTT.

This chain joins TRBV7-8 and TRBJ1-5; D uncertain. Deletions cut 4 bases from V and 1 base from J, with 14 bases between. The V gene's germline CDR1 is SGHVS and CDR2 FQNEAQ. This CDR3 is 16 amino acids long. The CDR3 loop is CASSSSYSLSNQPQHF. The CDR3, as DNA: TGTGCCAGCAGCTCCAGTTACAGTTTGAGCAATCAGCCCCAGCATTTT. Using reference TRBV7-8 and TRBJ1-5 for the parts outside the CDR3, the full variable domain is GAGVSQSPRYKVAKRGQDVALRCDPISGHVSLFWYQQALGQGPEFLTYFQNEAQLDKSGLPSDRFFAERPEGSVSTLKIQRTQQEDSAVYLCASSSSYSLSNQPQHFGDGTRLSIL.

The V gene is TRBV5-1, the J gene TRBJ2-7, with D possibly being TRBD2 (6 bases). The ends were cut back, 0 bases at V and 1 base at J, with 8 bases in the middle. Germline V gene lookup returns CDR1 SGHRS and CDR2 YFSETQ. The length of the CDR3 is 14 residues. CDR3 coding DNA: TGCGCCAGCAGCTTGGGGGCGGGGTCCTACGAGCAGTACTTC. Translated: CASSLGAGSYEQYF.

The rearrangement uses TRBV18 and TRBJ1-4; D remains unclear. V was pared by 0 bases and J by 3 bases, with 17 bases between. CDR3 length: 18 residues. Germline V gene lookup returns CDR1 KGHSH and CDR2 LQKENI. Written as DNA, the CDR3 is TGTGCCAGCTCACCACCCCCAGCGAGGAGCATTTCTAATGAAAAACTGTTTTTT. Amino acid sequence: CASSPPPARSISNEKLFF.

The chain uses TRBV5-8 and TRBJ2-5; 10 positions match TRBD2. The trim removed 0 bases at V and 5 bases at J, leaving 7 bases unmatched. Per the germline V gene, CDR1 is SGHTS and CDR2 is YDEGEE. This CDR3 has 16 residues. The CDR3 sequence: CASSLVASGGSETQYF. The CDR3, as DNA: TGTGCCAGCAGCTTGGTAGCTAGCGGGGGTAGCGAGACCCAGTACTTC.

This rearrangement joins TRBV6-6 to TRBJ1-5, with a tentative D call TRBD1 (5 bases). Trimming took 3 bases from V and 5 from J, leaving 17 bases between them. This CDR3 region has 16 residues. Germline-derived CDR1 and CDR2 are MNHNY and SVGAGI (reference sequence). The CDR3 DNA is TGTGCCAGCAGTTATCGTGGGGACCGGGGGGATCAGCCCCAGCATTTT. Its protein is CASSYRGDRGDQPQHF.

V and J are TRBV27 and TRBJ2-3, with 7 bases matching TRBD1. V gave up 0 bases and J gave up 6 bases; unmatched junction bases: 9. This CDR3 has 16 residues. CDR1 MNHEY and CDR2 SMNVEV come from the germline V gene (reference sequence). The CDR3 region is CASSLSTWTGGDTQYF. Written as DNA, the CDR3 is TGTGCCAGCAGTTTATCGACCTGGACAGGTGGGGATACGCAGTATTTT.

The chain uses TRBV19 and TRBJ2-3, with 8 nucleotides matching TRBD2. CDR3 size: 14 residues. Germline CDR1 LNHDA, CDR2 SQIVND (reference sequence). V shed 5 bases, J shed 4 bases, and the junction held 5 bases outside the gene matches. DNA for the CDR3: TGTGCCAGTAGTGTACGGGGGGGCGCAGATACGCAGTATTTT. Protein sequence: CASSVRGGADTQYF.

The V and J genes are TRBV2 and TRBJ2-2, with a possible D match to TRBD1 (6 bases). CDR3 length equals 14 residues. V shed 6 bases and J shed 1 base, with 9 bases lying between them. Germline loops: CDR1 SNHLY, CDR2 FYNNEI. The CDR3 protein is CASRSTGNTGELFF. The CDR3 DNA follows: TGTGCCAGCAGGTCGACAGGGAACACCGGGGAGCTGTTTTTT.

This chain uses TRBV10-1 with TRBJ2-7; possibly TRBD2 for D (5 bases). Trimming stripped 0 bases from V and 8 bases from J, with 11 bases between. CDR3 size: 13 residues. CDR1 is WNHNN and CDR2 is SYGVQD in the germline V gene (reference sequence). CDR3: CASSESRDSKQYF. CDR3 DNA: TGCGCCAGCAGTGAGTCTCGGGATTCGAAGCAGTACTTC.

V usage is TRBV6-5 and J usage is TRBJ2-7, with TRBD1 identical over 7 bases. CDR1 MNHEY and CDR2 SVGAGI come from the germline V gene. This CDR3 contains 14 residues. The junction had 8 bases not matched to a gene; V was cut back by 6 bases and J by 3 bases. For the CDR3, the DNA is TGTGCCAGCAGAAGACAGGGATTCGGCTACGAGCAGTACTTC. Its protein product is CASRRQGFGYEQYF.

The chain uses TRBV28 and TRBJ2-7, with a possible D match to TRBD1 (5 bases). Germline loops: CDR1 MDHEN, CDR2 SYDVKM. This CDR3 region has 15 residues. Trimming stripped 5 bases from V and 3 bases from J, with 17 bases between. The chain's CDR3 is CASSPGYSVLYEQYF. CDR3 in DNA: TGTGCCAGCAGTCCAGGGTACTCCGTCCTCTACGAGCAGTACTTC. Looking up the rest from reference TRBV28 and TRBJ2-7 gives the full variable domain: DVKVTQSSRYLVKRTGEKVFLECVQDMDHENMFWYRQDPGLGLRLIYFSYDVKMKEKGDIPEGYSVSREKKERFSLILESASTNQTSMYLCASSPGYSVLYEQYFGPGTRLTVT.

V gene TRBV10-2 combines with J gene TRBJ1-5; 9 bases match TRBD1. CDR1 WSHSY and CDR2 SAAADI come from the germline V gene. This CDR3 comprises 14 residues. The junction had 3 bases not matched to a gene; V was cut back by 3 bases and J by 6 bases. The CDR3 spells CASSEPGQGQPQHF. The DNA of the CDR3 is TGCGCCAGCAGTGAACCGGGACAGGGTCAGCCCCAGCATTTT.

In its sample, this clone was seen a few times. The CDR3 is CSVEERGTRGETQYF. The CDR3 DNA is TGCAGCGTTGAGGAGCGGGGGACCCGGGGAGAGACCCAGTACTTC. V gene TRBV29-1 combines with J gene TRBJ2-5, with 8 bases matching TRBD2. The germline CDR1 and CDR2 sequences are SQVTM and ANQGSEA. Losses at the gene ends were 3 bases for V and 4 bases for J; bases not matched to a gene: 10. The CDR3 spans 15 residues.

The genes are TRBV6-5 and TRBJ2-1; 7 nucleotides agree with TRBD1. Germline-derived CDR1 and CDR2 are MNHEY and SVGAGI. The V and J ends lost 6 bases and 11 bases, in that order; junction bases with no gene match: 4. There are 11 residues in the CDR3. The CDR3 coding sequence is TGTGCCAGCAGCCCGGGACAGAAGCAGTTCTTC. Protein: CASSPGQKQFF.

There are a few counts of this clone. This chain uses TRBV7-9 with TRBJ1-3, with a tentative D call TRBD1 (5 bases). Between the trimmed V and J ends, which lost 5 bases and 0 bases, there was a span of 11 bases. CDR3 length equals 15 residues. Looked up from germline, CDR1 is SEHNR and CDR2 is FQNEAQ (reference sequence). CDR3 region: CASSPGSLSGNTIYF. For the CDR3, the DNA is TGTGCCAGCAGCCCAGGGTCCCTCTCTGGAAACACCATATATTTT. The full variable domain, its missing parts supplied by reference TRBV7-9 and TRBJ1-3, is DTGVSQNPRHKITKRGQNVTFRCDPISEHNRLYWYRQTLGQGPEFLTYFQNEAQLEKSRLLSDRFSAERPKGSFSTLEIQRTEQGDSAMYLCASSPGSLSGNTIYFGEGSWLTVV.

The J gene is TRBJ2-5, the V gene TRBV21-1; the table's D call TRBD2 went unverified against the DNA. TRBV21-1 is termed a pseudogene. The CDR3 totals 17 residues. The CDR3 nucleotides read TGTGCCAGCAGCAAAGGAGGAGGCAGGCAAAAGCAGGAGACCCAGTACTTC. It specifies CASSKGGGRQKQETQYF.

This clone appeared once. The CDR3: CASSQEDRPNYGYTF. In DNA form, the CDR3 reads TGCGCCAGCAGCCAAGAGGACAGACCTAACTATGGCTACACCTTC. The V and J genes are TRBV4-1 and TRBJ1-2, with D possibly being TRBD1 (6 bases). The V gene's germline CDR1 is MGHRA and CDR2 YSYEKL. Trimming left V 0 bases short and J 0 bases short, with 8 bases between. This CDR3 spans 15 amino acids.

This chain joins TRBV7-2 and TRBJ1-2, with no clear D. CDR3 length: 16 amino acids. Trimming shortened V by 1 base and J by 2 bases, and 14 bases separated the two germline ends. Germline values: CDR1 SGHTA, CDR2 FQGNSA. For the CDR3, the DNA is TGTGCCAGCAGCTTAGAAGGAAGAGGGATAAACTATGGCTACACCTTC. Translation: CASSLEGRGINYGYTF.

On this clone itself: One end of the junction does not line up with germline, which may come from a read error. The rearrangement links TRBV2 to TRBJ2-3; 12 bases are shared with TRBD2. The germline V gene encodes CDR1 SNHLY and CDR2 FYNNEI. CDR3 length: 15 amino acids. In DNA form, the CDR3 reads TGTGCCAGCAGAGAAGCTAGCGGGGGGGCCAGGACGCAGTATTTT. Amino acid sequence: CASREASGGARTQYF.

The rearrangement joins TRBV30 to TRBJ1-1; D not resolved. Germline CDR1 is GTSNPN and CDR2 is SVGIG (reference sequence). The CDR3 has 11 residues. With 2 bases removed from V and 3 bases from J, the gap between germline ends came to 4 bases. The CDR3 DNA follows: TGTGCCTGGAGTAGAGACACTGAAGCTTTCTTT. Protein: CAWSRDTEAFF.

The J gene is TRBJ2-1, the V gene TRBV2; D uncertain. The germline V and J ends were trimmed by 6 bases and 9 bases, with 9 bases remaining between them. Germline assignment: CDR1 SNHLY and CDR2 FYNNEI. This CDR3 has 11 residues. CDR3 in amino acids: CASRQAVEQFF. CDR3 in DNA: TGTGCCAGCAGGCAGGCAGTTGAGCAGTTCTTC.

V gene TRBV12-3 or TRBV12-4 combines with J gene TRBJ2-3, with a possible D match to TRBD1 (5 bases). The CDR3 consists of 13 residues. Trimming pared 10 bases from V and 6 bases from J, leaving 17 bases between. CDR3 DNA sequence: TGTGCCACCTCTTCCGTGGGGCGGGATACGCAGTATTTT. Translating it yields CATSSVGRDTQYF.

The CDR3 sequence: CASSSNRGPEAFF. DNA of the CDR3: TGTGCCAGCAGCTCGAACAGGGGACCGGAAGCTTTCTTT. The V call is TRBV9, the J call TRBJ1-1, with TRBD1 identical over 7 bases. CDR3 length: 13 amino acids. The V gene's germline CDR1 is SGDLS and CDR2 YYNGEE. V was clipped by 4 bases and J by 8 bases; unmatched bases: 8.

This clone was detected a few times. The rearrangement links TRBV18 to TRBJ2-5, with D possibly matching TRBD1 (6 bases). The CDR3 is 15 residues long. Trimming took 3 bases from V and 4 from J, leaving 15 bases between them. Germline V gene data show CDR1 as KGHSH and CDR2 as LQKENI. CDR3 amino acids: CASSPSRETGETQYF. In DNA form, the CDR3 reads TGTGCCAGCTCACCCAGCAGGGAGACAGGAGAGACCCAGTACTTC.